This TCR beta chain was documented in a study of blood T cell repertoires in COVID-19. Study background: Collection of acute and convalescent COVID-19 samples took place in the United States, Italy and Spain. PBMCs, B-cell-depleted T cells, or T cells provided the cDNA or gDNA that made up the material.

The CDR3 consists of 14 residues. Germline-derived CDR1 and CDR2 are MNHEY and SVGAGI. Trimming shortened V by 2 bases and J by 4 bases, and 9 bases separated the two germline ends. Original methodology: For nucleated cells, counts were estimated from reference gene primer amplification. Sequencing was performed with immunoSEQ multiplex PCR; in TCRdb, only in-frame clones are kept and a portion is missing. That table furnishes V, J and clone size, whereas the DNA furnished D and trimming. The sample shows tens of thousands of clones, roughly nine tenths of them seen only once. This chain joins TRBV6-5 and TRBJ1-5, with unresolved D. The receptor comes from a man in his fifties or sixties with acute or convalescent COVID-19. The sample comprised peripheral blood. CDR3: CASSYGAANQPQHF. CDR3 nucleotides: TGTGCCAGCAGTTACGGAGCAGCAAATCAGCCCCAGCATTTT.